The 30 T cell receptor beta chains below were found in one sample sequenced in a study of cytomegalovirus exposure and HLA in healthy donors. 13 Jbeta primers and 60 Vbeta primers were used for the PCR. The method was immunoSEQ multiplex PCR; TCRdb's version includes in-frame clones alone and lacks a portion of them. The sample has some 100,000 clones, 81% seen once; the top ten hold less than 2.5%. The sample was PBMCs. All receptors derive from a woman in her twenties or thirties in good health and CMV-seronegative.

The chain has TRBV30 and TRBJ2-7; 7 bases are shared with TRBD2. The CDR3 spans 14 residues. Germline V gene lookup returns CDR1 GTSNPN and CDR2 SVGIG (reference sequence). V lost 3 bases to trimming and J lost 7 bases; unmatched junction nucleotides: 12. The CDR3 sequence: CAWSKVVPRGEQYF. The CDR3 DNA reads as TGTGCCTGGAGCAAGGTTGTCCCGCGGGGGGAGCAGTACTTC. The full variable domain, rest sourced from reference TRBV30 and TRBJ2-7, is SQTIHQWPATLVQPVGSPLSLECTVEGTSNPNLYWYRQAAGRGLQLLFYSVGIGQISSEVPQNLSASRPQDRQFILSSKKLLLSDSGFYLCAWSKVVPRGEQYFGPGTRLTVT.

Of note for this clone: A read error may account for a junction end that differs from germline. The CDR3 loop reads CASSLDPGSSHNEQFF. The CDR3 nucleotides read TGTGCCAGCAGCTTGGATCCGGGTAGCTCCCACAATGAGCAGTTCTTC. The V call is TRBV5-4, the J call TRBJ2-1; D ambiguous. Germline-derived CDR1 and CDR2 are SGHNT and YYREEE (reference sequence). The CDR3 spans 16 residues.

For this clone: This CDR3 is also generated by other DNA sequences in the sample. The V call is TRBV5-1, the J call TRBJ1-1, with D perhaps TRBD1 (5 bases). The ends were cut back, 2 bases at V and 0 bases at J, with 8 bases in the middle. The CDR3 is 14 residues long. CDR1 SGHRS and CDR2 YFSETQ come from the germline V gene. CDR3 in amino acids: CASSFGGVNTEAFF. DNA of the CDR3: TGCGCCAGCAGCTTTGGAGGGGTGAACACTGAAGCTTTCTTT. The variable domain in full, completed from reference TRBV5-1 and TRBJ1-1, reads KAGVTQTPRYLIKTRGQQVTLSCSPISGHRSVSWYQQTPGQGLQFLFEYFSETQRNKGNFPGRFSGRQFSNSRSEMNVSTLELGDSALYLCASSFGGVNTEAFFGQGTRLTVV.

V usage is TRBV6-1 and J usage is TRBJ1-3; 9 nucleotides line up with TRBD1. CDR1 MNHNS and CDR2 SASEGT come from the germline V gene. CDR3 length: 13 amino acids. V shed 6 bases, J shed 5 bases, and the junction held 2 bases outside the gene matches. This chain's CDR3 is CASRGQGRNTIYF. CDR3 coding DNA: TGTGCCAGCAGGGGACAGGGTCGAAACACCATATATTTT.

The J gene is TRBJ1-2, the V gene TRBV18; no clear D. The CDR3 covers 12 residues. The V gene lost 2 bases and the J gene lost 4 bases, with 5 bases spanning the gap. CDR1 KGHSH and CDR2 LQKENI come from the germline V gene. CDR3 loop: CASSPSPYGYTF. DNA for the CDR3: TGTGCCAGCTCACCAAGCCCCTATGGCTACACCTTC.

The chain combines TRBV7-6 with TRBJ2-7; tentative D call: TRBD2 (5 bases). V was trimmed by 0 bases and J by 9 bases, leaving 12 bases between them. The germline V gene has CDR1 SGHVS and CDR2 FNYEAQ. The CDR3 contains 13 residues. CDR3 region: CASSLAADSRQYF. The CDR3 region has the DNA TGTGCCAGCAGCTTAGCCGCGGACTCCAGGCAGTACTTC.

This clone was found once. This chain connects TRBV25-1 to TRBJ2-1, with 7 nucleotides matching TRBD2. The CDR3 covers 15 residues. Germline trimming cut 4 bases from V and 7 bases from J; bases unmatched to any gene: 10. The germline CDR1 and CDR2 sequences are MGHDK and SYGVNS. CDR3 amino acids: CASSVAGVWLNEQFF. CDR3 nucleotides: TGTGCCAGCAGTGTGGCGGGAGTTTGGTTAAATGAGCAGTTCTTC.

This clone was counted between two and nine times. This chain connects TRBV7-2 to TRBJ2-7; TRBD1 might be the D (5 bases). The CDR3 has 14 residues. CDR1 and CDR2 from the germline V gene are SGHTA and FQGNSA. V gave up 5 bases and J gave up 2 bases, with 13 bases separating them. In nucleotides, the CDR3 is TGTGCCAGCAGCATCATGACAGCAACCTACGAGCAGTACTTC. Translation: CASSIMTATYEQYF.

The sample holds one count of this clone. This chain joins TRBV29-1 and TRBJ1-1; D gene uncertain. This CDR3 comprises 13 residues. The germline gives CDR1 SQVTM, CDR2 ANQGSEA. Between the trimmed V and J ends, which lost 4 bases and 0 bases, there was a span of 9 bases. In DNA form, the CDR3 reads TGCAGCGTTGTTCGTAGTTTGAACACTGAAGCTTTCTTT. It specifies CSVVRSLNTEAFF. The entire variable domain, with the rest obtained from reference TRBV29-1 and TRBJ1-1, is as follows: SAVISQKPSRDICQRGTSLTIQCQVDSQVTMMFWYRQQPGQSLTLIATANQGSEATYESGFVIDKFPISRPNLTFSTLTVSNMSPEDSSIYLCSVVRSLNTEAFFGQGTRLTVV.

The rearrangement joins TRBV5-4 to TRBJ1-2, with D unclear. V lost 4 bases to trimming and J lost 2 bases, with 6 bases between them. Germline V lookup: CDR1 SGHNT, CDR2 YYREEE (reference sequence). The CDR3 consists of 12 residues. The CDR3 sequence: CASSQVNYGYTF. In DNA form, the CDR3 reads TGTGCCAGCAGCCAGGTAAACTATGGCTACACCTTC.

The chain joins TRBV5-4 to TRBJ2-7, with D perhaps TRBD2 (5 bases). The CDR3 runs 14 residues. Trimming cost V 4 bases and J 7 bases, with 18 bases left between them. CDR1 SGHNT and CDR2 YYREEE come from the germline V gene (reference sequence). The CDR3 nucleotides read TGTGCCAGCAGCAACGGACGGGTCTCGGGGGAGCAGTACTTC. Residues: CASSNGRVSGEQYF.

This clone occurred once. This sequence joins TRBV28 and TRBJ2-7, with a weak D call TRBD2 (7 bases). CDR1 is MDHEN and CDR2 is SYDVKM in the germline V gene. Trimming pared 1 base from V and 2 bases from J, leaving 15 bases between. CDR3 size: 16 residues. The CDR3 region is CASSLSGRGGPYEQYF. CDR3 coding DNA: TGTGCCAGCAGTTTATCGGGCAGGGGAGGGCCCTACGAGCAGTACTTC. Using reference TRBV28 and TRBJ2-7 for the parts outside the CDR3, the full variable domain is DVKVTQSSRYLVKRTGEKVFLECVQDMDHENMFWYRQDPGLGLRLIYFSYDVKMKEKGDIPEGYSVSREKKERFSLILESASTNQTSMYLCASSLSGRGGPYEQYFGPGTRLTVT.

This clone was recorded a few times. Other DNA sequences of this sample code for an identical CDR3. This sequence joins TRBV2 and TRBJ1-5; tentative D call: TRBD1 (6 bases). V was shortened by 8 bases and J by 1 base, with 12 bases between the two germline ends. The V gene's germline CDR1 is SNHLY and CDR2 FYNNEI. The CDR3 consists of 14 residues. Written as DNA, the CDR3 is TGTGCCAGCTCGGACAGTCTAAGCAATCAGCCCCAGCATTTT. It codes for CASSDSLSNQPQHF.

V is TRBV6-1 and J is TRBJ2-5; D remains ambiguous. Trimming removed 6 bases from V and 1 base from J, with 15 bases in between. This CDR3 has 15 amino acids. Germline V gives CDR1 MNHNS, CDR2 SASEGT. The CDR3 nucleotides read TGTGCCAGCAGCCCCCTCAGAGGTCCCCAAGAGACCCAGTACTTC. As protein: CASSPLRGPQETQYF.

This clone was counted a single time. The chain recombines TRBV6-1 with TRBJ1-2; D call uncertain. CDR1 and CDR2 from the germline V gene are MNHNS and SASEGT. This CDR3 region has 15 residues. Deletions cut 8 bases from V and 2 bases from J, with 18 bases between. Here the CDR3 reads CASVTGFPTNYGYTF. For the CDR3, the DNA is TGTGCCAGCGTGACCGGGTTCCCTACCAACTATGGCTACACCTTC.

V usage is TRBV11-2 and J usage is TRBJ1-1; a weak D match, TRBD1 (5 bases). The V end lost 1 base, the J end lost 5 bases, and 11 bases lay between the germline ends. Germline values: CDR1 SGHAT, CDR2 FQNNGV. The CDR3 has 14 residues. CDR3 nucleotides: TGTGCCAGCAGCTTAGTTCAGGGAGGGACTGAAGCTTTCTTT. Its protein is CASSLVQGGTEAFF. Full variable domain (rest looked up from reference TRBV11-2 and TRBJ1-1): EAGVAQSPRYKIIEKRQSVAFWCNPISGHATLYWYQQILGQGPKLLIQFQNNGVVDDSQLPKDRFSAERLKGVDSTLKIQPAKLEDSAVYLCASSLVQGGTEAFFGQGTRLTVV.

This chain connects TRBV14 to TRBJ2-7, with 7 nucleotides matching TRBD1. From germline, CDR1 is SGHDN and CDR2 FVKESK. The trim removed 7 bases at V and 4 bases at J, leaving 7 bases unmatched. This CDR3 has 13 residues. DNA of the CDR3: TGTGCCAGCACCCGACAGGGTGGGTACGAGCAGTACTTC. It translates to CASTRQGGYEQYF.

The V and J genes are TRBV7-3 and TRBJ2-2, with 8 bases matching TRBD2. Germline values: CDR1 SGHTA, CDR2 FQGTGA. The CDR3 sequence is 17 residues long. Unmatched junction bases numbered 8, after V lost 5 bases and J lost 0 bases. In DNA form, the CDR3 reads TGTGCCAGCAGCCCAGCCTCTAGCGGGTCGAACACCGGGGAGCTGTTTTTT. It translates to CASSPASSGSNTGELFF.

The chain recombines TRBV4-2 with TRBJ2-3, with 13 bases aligning to TRBD2. V lost 5 bases and J lost 3; bases outside the gene matches: 8. This CDR3 has 17 residues. Per germline, CDR1 LGHNA and CDR2 YNFKEQ. This CDR3 reads CASSNGLAGVGTDTQYF. CDR3 DNA: TGTGCCAGCAGCAACGGACTAGCGGGAGTTGGAACAGATACGCAGTATTTT.

The V and J genes are TRBV9 and TRBJ2-2; D possibly corresponds to TRBD2 (6 bases). V shed 4 bases and J shed 3 bases, with 13 bases lying between them. Germline V gene sequence: CDR1 SGDLS, CDR2 YYNGEE. The CDR3 is made up of 15 amino acids. The chain's CDR3 is CASSPSGPYTGELFF. CDR3 in DNA: TGTGCCAGCAGCCCAAGCGGGCCTTACACCGGGGAGCTGTTTTTT.

The sample holds one count of this clone. This chain links TRBV4-3 with TRBJ2-1, with 8 bases matching TRBD2. CDR3 length equals 14 residues. CDR1 and CDR2 (germline): LGHNA, YSLEER. V gave up 2 bases and J gave up 9 bases; unmatched junction bases: 6. CDR3 coding DNA: TGCGCCAGCAGCCAAAGCGGGAGATTTGGTGAGCAGTTCTTC. It yields the protein CASSQSGRFGEQFF.

The chain recombines TRBV4-1 with TRBJ2-1, with 9 bases identical to TRBD2. This CDR3 comprises 18 residues. The V segment lost 1 base and the J segment 7 bases; nucleotides outside the gene matches: 14. Germline loops: CDR1 MGHRA, CDR2 YSYEKL. CDR3 sequence reads: CASSQGGLAGSLGNEQFF. The CDR3 DNA is TGCGCCAGCAGCCAAGGAGGTCTAGCGGGGTCTCTTGGGAATGAGCAGTTCTTC.

This rearrangement joins TRBV7-2 to TRBJ2-7; possibly TRBD1 for D (6 bases). This CDR3 contains 16 residues. Germline V gene sequence: CDR1 SGHTA, CDR2 FQGNSA. V was cut by 5 bases and J by 2 bases, with 19 bases left in between. The chain's CDR3 is CASSRAVGQIPYEQYF. CDR3 DNA: TGTGCCAGCAGCCGCGCCGTCGGACAGATACCCTACGAGCAGTACTTC.

V and J are TRBV28 and TRBJ1-2; D is perhaps TRBD1 (5 bases). The V end lost 5 bases, the J end lost 3 bases, and 7 bases lay between the germline ends. The CDR3 spans 12 residues. The germline gives CDR1 MDHEN, CDR2 SYDVKM. The CDR3 loop is CASSVTDYGYTF. The CDR3 DNA sequence: TGTGCCAGCAGTGTGACAGACTATGGCTACACCTTC.

This clone was seen only once. The J gene is TRBJ1-2, the V gene TRBV25-1; weak D call: TRBD1 (5 bases). Trimming cost V 5 bases and J 4 bases, with 17 bases left between them. CDR3 length equals 15 residues. Germline CDR1 reads MGHDK; CDR2 reads SYGVNS. The CDR3 here is CASSFSRSDSYGYTF. The CDR3 DNA is TGTGCCAGCAGTTTTTCACGCAGCGACAGCTATGGCTACACCTTC.

This chain links TRBV30 with TRBJ2-7; the D gene is possibly TRBD2 (6 bases). Germline-derived CDR1 and CDR2 are GTSNPN and SVGIG (reference sequence). V was cut by 8 bases and J by 3 bases, with 14 bases left in between. The CDR3 has 12 residues. The DNA for the CDR3 is TGTGCCGCCGGGGGACCGAGCTACGAGCAGTACTTC. Translating gives CAAGGPSYEQYF.

V gene TRBV29-1 combines with J gene TRBJ2-7, with 7 bases identical to TRBD2. The CDR3 covers 15 residues. Germline V gives CDR1 SQVTM, CDR2 ANQGSEA. V was pared by 3 bases and J by 4 bases, with 12 bases of the junction left unmatched. CDR3 amino acids: CSVDSRVSGGYEQYF. CDR3 sequence (DNA): TGCAGCGTTGACTCGAGGGTGTCCGGGGGGTACGAGCAGTACTTC.

The rearrangement joins TRBV9 to TRBJ2-1, with TRBD2 as a possible D gene (6 bases). The CDR3 is 16 residues long. Germline lookup yields CDR1 SGDLS and CDR2 YYNGEE. Trimming shortened V by 0 bases and J by 8 bases, and 18 bases separated the two germline ends. The chain's CDR3 is CASSVDRLAPTDEQFF. In DNA, the CDR3 is TGTGCCAGCAGCGTAGACCGGCTAGCGCCTACGGATGAGCAGTTCTTC.

This chain links TRBV12-5 with TRBJ1-6; D is unresolved. V lost 0 bases and J 11 bases, leaving 14 bases between the germline ends. This CDR3 region has 15 residues. Germline V gene sequence: CDR1 LGHNT, CDR2 FRNRAP. CDR3 region: CASGLVLAPEAPLHF. Written as DNA, the CDR3 is TGTGCTAGTGGTTTGGTACTAGCACCAGAGGCACCCCTCCACTTT.

The chain uses TRBV2 and TRBJ2-7; 8 nucleotides match TRBD2. V gave up 5 bases and J gave up 0 bases; unmatched junction bases: 0. The CDR3 contains 13 residues. Germline loops: CDR1 SNHLY, CDR2 FYNNEI. The CDR3 is CASSTSGSYEQYF. The DNA of the CDR3 is TGTGCCAGCAGTACTAGCGGCTCCTACGAGCAGTACTTC. Filled out from reference TRBV2 and TRBJ2-7, the complete variable domain reads EPEVTQTPSHQVTQMGQEVILRCVPISNHLYFYWYRQILGQKVEFLVSFYNNEISEKSEIFDDQFSVERPDGSNFTLKIRSTKLEDSAMYFCASSTSGSYEQYFGPGTRLTVT.